The next 31 T cell receptor beta chains were all read from a single sample in a study of cytomegalovirus exposure and HLA in healthy donors (dated by TCRdb to about 2017). The library was prepared using the immunoSEQ multiplex PCR assay. A mixture of 60 forward primers for TCR Vbeta segments and 13 reverse primers for TCR Jbeta segments was used in the multiplex PCR. The immuneACCESS repertoire file appears here via TCRdb, limited to in-frame rearrangements. These files lack a portion of the clones; in checked studies, under half of the deficit traces to unresolved V genes, and the cause of the others is not known. Within this sample are about 200,000 clones, with over 65% of them counted one time only. The ten biggest clones cover around 3.6% of the sample. What was sequenced was PBMCs. The receptors come from a man between 40 and 49 years old in good health and CMV-seropositive.

This clone was seen a single time. The rearrangement joins TRBV7-8 to TRBJ1-6; D unclear. CDR3 length: 12 amino acids. V was cut by 5 bases and J by 10 bases, with 9 bases left in between. The germline V gene has CDR1 SGHVS and CDR2 FQNEAQ. As DNA, the CDR3 is TGTGCCAGCAGCATGATGAGGTCACCCCTCCACTTT. It is translated as CASSMMRSPLHF.

The CDR3 protein is CASSERTGGSSYNSPLHF. The CDR3 nucleotides are TGCGCCAGCAGTGAGAGGACAGGGGGAAGCTCCTATAATTCACCCCTCCACTTT. The chain employs TRBV10-2 and TRBJ1-6; 10 positions match TRBD1. The CDR3 loop spans 18 amino acids. The germline V gene has CDR1 WSHSY and CDR2 SAAADI. Trimming removed 2 bases from V and 0 bases from J; junction bases left unmatched: 4.

V gene TRBV5-1 combines with J gene TRBJ2-2, with 11 bases that match TRBD1. The CDR3 sequence is 14 residues long. J lost 7 bases, V lost 5 bases, and 4 bases had no gene match. Germline V gene lookup returns CDR1 SGHRS and CDR2 YFSETQ. The CDR3 DNA follows: TGCGCCAGCAGTTGGACAGGGGGCATCGGGGAGCTGTTTTTT. It yields the protein CASSWTGGIGELFF.

V and J are TRBV6-5 and TRBJ2-5, with a weak D call TRBD2 (5 bases). V was clipped by 2 bases and J by 2 bases, with 6 bases between them. The CDR3 extends over 13 amino acids. CDR1 and CDR2 from the germline V gene are MNHEY and SVGAGI. CDR3 protein: CASSYGEQETQYF. CDR3 DNA sequence: TGTGCCAGCAGTTACGGGGAGCAAGAGACCCAGTACTTC.

This chain joins TRBV2 and TRBJ1-2; no definite D call. CDR3 size: 14 residues. Trimming took off 3 bases at V and 7 bases at J, with 15 bases between the two ends. CDR1 SNHLY and CDR2 FYNNEI come from the germline V gene. The CDR3: CASSETGIFVGYTF. CDR3 DNA sequence: TGTGCCAGCAGTGAGACCGGGATTTTTGTTGGCTACACCTTC.

The chain uses TRBV5-1 and TRBJ2-7; TRBD1 aligns across 11 bases. Germline CDR1 reads SGHRS; CDR2 reads YFSETQ. The CDR3 is 15 amino acids. The trim removed 0 bases at V and 3 bases at J, leaving 2 bases unmatched. The CDR3 here is CASSLAGTGGYEQYF. In DNA form, the CDR3 reads TGCGCCAGCAGCTTGGCCGGGACAGGGGGCTACGAGCAGTACTTC.

The V and J genes are TRBV7-9 and TRBJ1-1; 8 bases align to TRBD1. The V segment lost 6 bases and the J segment 4 bases; nucleotides outside the gene matches: 4. This CDR3 region has 13 residues. Looked up from germline, CDR1 is SEHNR and CDR2 is FQNEAQ (reference sequence). DNA for the CDR3: TGTGCCAGCAGTCTCACAGGGGGCACTGAAGCTTTCTTT. Amino acid sequence: CASSLTGGTEAFF.

The chain has TRBV15 and TRBJ2-7; 11 nucleotides agree with TRBD2. The CDR3 is made up of 14 amino acids. Germline CDR1 is LNHNV and CDR2 is YYDKDF (reference sequence). V lost 3 bases, J lost 3 bases, and 1 base stayed unmatched. The CDR3 sequence: CATSRTSGNYEQYF. The CDR3 DNA reads as TGTGCCACCAGCAGGACTAGCGGGAACTACGAGCAGTACTTC.

The chain is built from TRBV2 and TRBJ1-5; D call uncertain. Germline V CDR1 and CDR2: SNHLY, FYNNEI. CDR3 length: 13 residues. V lost 7 bases and J lost 4, with 11 bases in between. CDR3 residues: CASTEGGNQPQHF. In DNA form, the CDR3 reads TGTGCCAGCACGGAGGGTGGAAATCAGCCCCAGCATTTT.

The chain has TRBV5-1 and TRBJ2-7, with D perhaps TRBD1 (5 bases). Trimming removed 1 base at V and 3 bases at J, with 8 bases between. The germline V gene has CDR1 SGHRS and CDR2 YFSETQ. The CDR3 runs 13 residues. CDR3 in amino acids: CASSLLGDYEQYF. CDR3 DNA: TGCGCCAGCAGCTTGCTAGGGGACTACGAGCAGTACTTC. Full variable domain (rest looked up from reference TRBV5-1 and TRBJ2-7): KAGVTQTPRYLIKTRGQQVTLSCSPISGHRSVSWYQQTPGQGLQFLFEYFSETQRNKGNFPGRFSGRQFSNSRSEMNVSTLELGDSALYLCASSLLGDYEQYFGPGTRLTVT.

The J gene is TRBJ2-7, the V gene TRBV10-3; TRBD1 agrees at 11 bases. CDR3 length: 15 residues. Germline values: CDR1 ENHRY, CDR2 SYGVKD. The J segment lost 0 bases and the V segment lost 6 bases, leaving 4 bases of the junction unmatched. CDR3 protein: CAIRTGQGGSYEQYF. The CDR3 bases are TGTGCCATCAGAACGGGACAGGGGGGCTCCTACGAGCAGTACTTC.

The gene calls are TRBV12-5 and TRBJ1-6; possible D gene TRBD1, 6 bases. Germline CDR1 LGHNT, CDR2 FRNRAP. Trimming took off 3 bases at V and 8 bases at J, with 14 bases between the two ends. The CDR3 is 15 amino acids. The chain's CDR3 is CASGFGWGLDSPLHF. In nucleotides, the CDR3 is TGTGCTAGTGGTTTCGGGTGGGGGCTGGATTCACCCCTCCACTTT.

The J gene is TRBJ2-7, the V gene TRBV2; TRBD1 matches at 8 bases. J was trimmed by 2 bases and V by 6 bases; bases with no gene match: 12. Per the germline V gene, CDR1 is SNHLY and CDR2 is FYNNEI. CDR3 length: 16 residues. DNA for the CDR3: TGTGCCAGCAGGCGGGGCAGGGGGCTACAAACCTACGAGCAGTACTTC. It translates to CASRRGRGLQTYEQYF.

The V and J genes are TRBV7-3 and TRBJ2-1; D is uncertain. This CDR3 is 13 amino acids long. Trimming cost V 5 bases and J 5 bases, with 10 bases left between them. CDR1 is SGHTA, CDR2 FQGTGA, per germline. CDR3 loop: CASSVAPDNEQFF. CDR3 sequence (DNA): TGTGCCAGCAGCGTCGCGCCCGACAATGAGCAGTTCTTC. The full variable domain, with the rest looked up from reference TRBV7-3 and TRBJ2-1, is GAGVSQTPSNKVTEKGKYVELRCDPISGHTALYWYRQSLGQGPEFLIYFQGTGAADDSGLPNDRFFAVRPEGSVSTLKIQRTERGDSAVYLCASSVAPDNEQFFGPGTRLTVL.

The genes are TRBV28 and TRBJ2-7; 7 bases are shared with TRBD1. Germline values: CDR1 MDHEN, CDR2 SYDVKM. After removal of 6 bases from V and 2 bases from J, the junction contained 4 bases not matched to a gene. This CDR3 is built from 13 residues. DNA for the CDR3: TGTGCCAGCAGAGACAGGGAAACCTACGAGCAGTACTTC. Its translation: CASRDRETYEQYF.

As concerns this clone: Other DNA sequences in this specimen translate into the identical CDR3. This chain joins TRBV19 and TRBJ2-7, with a tentative D call TRBD2 (5 bases). The CDR3 sequence is 13 residues long. Trimming removed 4 bases from V and 2 bases from J, with 9 bases in between. The germline V gene encodes CDR1 LNHDA and CDR2 SQIVND (reference sequence). DNA of the CDR3: TGTGCCAGTAGTACGGGAACGACCTACGAGCAGTACTTC. It codes for CASSTGTTYEQYF.

The rearrangement joins TRBV9 to TRBJ2-6; 11 bases agree with TRBD1. Germline lookup yields CDR1 SGDLS and CDR2 YYNGEE. CDR3 length: 19 residues. V shed 2 bases, J shed 2 bases, and the junction held 9 bases outside the gene matches. CDR3 sequence (DNA): TGTGCCAGCAGCGTCCAGGGACAGGGGGTTGGGCCTGGGGCCAACGTCCTGACTTTC. Amino acid sequence: CASSVQGQGVGPGANVLTF.

J is TRBJ2-1 and V is TRBV4-2; D perhaps matches TRBD1 (6 bases). The V end was cut by 1 base, the J end by 8 bases, with 15 bases between. CDR1 LGHNA and CDR2 YNFKEQ come from the germline V gene. The CDR3 is 15 residues long. CDR3 nucleotides: TGTGCCAGCAGCCAAGGGTACAGGGATGGGGATGAGCAGTTCTTC. It translates to CASSQGYRDGDEQFF.

The chain links TRBV10-3 to TRBJ1-6, with 9 nucleotides matching TRBD1. The CDR3 runs 15 residues. V shed 3 bases, J shed 9 bases, and the junction held 6 bases outside the gene matches. The V gene's germline CDR1 is ENHRY and CDR2 SYGVKD. As DNA, the CDR3 is TGTGCCATCAGTGACCGGGACAGGGTTTCTTCACCCCTCCACTTT. It codes for CAISDRDRVSSPLHF.

J is TRBJ2-5 and V is TRBV7-2; 9 nucleotides agree with TRBD1. V lost 1 base to trimming and J lost 5 bases; unmatched junction nucleotides: 17. Germline values: CDR1 SGHTA, CDR2 FQGNSA. CDR3 length equals 19 residues. CDR3 bases: TGTGCCAGCAGCTTAGATAACAGGGGGCGCGTAGGAAACGGTGAGACCCAGTACTTC. Translating gives CASSLDNRGRVGNGETQYF.

This sequence joins TRBV6-1 and TRBJ2-7, with D tentatively TRBD1 (6 bases). Trimming stripped 3 bases from V and 0 bases from J, with 9 bases between. Germline V gives CDR1 MNHNS, CDR2 SASEGT. There are 14 residues in the CDR3. The CDR3: CASSDNRDSYEQYF. The CDR3 coding sequence is TGTGCCAGCAGTGATAACAGGGACTCCTACGAGCAGTACTTC.

This clone showed up just a few times. Other DNA sequences from this sample encode an identical CDR3 as well. The chain is built from TRBV11-3 and TRBJ2-1; 10 nucleotides match TRBD2. There are 15 residues in the CDR3. Trimming cost V 1 base and J 8 bases; bases outside gene matches: 5. Per germline, CDR1 SGHNT and CDR2 YENEEA. This CDR3 reads CASSLGLAGVYEQFF. CDR3 DNA sequence: TGTGCCAGCAGCTTAGGGCTAGCGGGAGTGTATGAGCAGTTCTTC. Looking up the rest from reference TRBV11-3 and TRBJ2-1 gives the full variable domain: EAGVVQSPRYKIIEKKQPVAFWCNPISGHNTLYWYLQNLGQGPELLIRYENEEAVDDSQLPKDRFSAERLKGVDSTLKIQPAELGDSAVYLCASSLGLAGVYEQFFGPGTRLTVL.

The chain joins TRBV6-1 to TRBJ1-4, with 11 bases that match TRBD1. The germline gives CDR1 MNHNS, CDR2 SASEGT. The V segment lost 4 bases and the J segment 6 bases; nucleotides outside the gene matches: 4. The CDR3 has 15 amino acids. The CDR3, as DNA: TGTGCCAGCAGTGCAGGACAGGGGGCTCATGAAAAACTGTTTTTT. Its translation: CASSAGQGAHEKLFF.

The rearrangement joins TRBV7-9 to TRBJ2-1; 8 positions match TRBD2. The junction had 9 bases not matched to a gene; V was cut back by 4 bases and J by 7 bases. This CDR3 comprises 15 residues. The germline V gene encodes CDR1 SEHNR and CDR2 FQNEAQ (reference sequence). The CDR3 region has the DNA TGTGCCAGCAGCTCTCGCGGGGGGCCAGGGAATGAGCAGTTCTTC. It encodes CASSSRGGPGNEQFF.

This clone showed up just once. V gene TRBV5-1 combines with J gene TRBJ2-2, with D maybe TRBD2 (6 bases). The V and J ends lost 4 bases and 5 bases respectively, with 21 bases between them. Germline V CDR1 and CDR2: SGHRS, YFSETQ. The CDR3 consists of 17 residues. CDR3 amino acids: CASSDRPGEVGTGELFF. The DNA of the CDR3 is TGCGCCAGCAGCGACCGACCCGGGGAGGTAGGAACCGGGGAGCTGTTTTTT.

The genes are TRBV29-1 and TRBJ2-1; 7 positions agree with TRBD2. The CDR3 runs to 16 residues. Germline CDR1 is SQVTM and CDR2 is ANQGSEA. The V segment lost 6 bases and the J segment 10 bases; nucleotides outside the gene matches: 21. The chain's CDR3 is CSVESAWRETRCEQFF. For the CDR3, the DNA is TGCAGCGTAGAAAGCGCCTGGCGGGAGACCCGTTGCGAGCAGTTCTTC.

The chain links TRBV27 to TRBJ1-5; D may be TRBD1 (6 bases). V was shortened by 3 bases and J by 3 bases, with 21 bases between the two germline ends. This CDR3 spans 18 amino acids. Germline assignment: CDR1 MNHEY and CDR2 SMNVEV (reference sequence). The chain's CDR3 is CASSLGGAGEIFNQPQHF. The DNA of the CDR3 is TGTGCCAGCAGTTTGGGGGGGGCAGGGGAAATATTCAATCAGCCCCAGCATTTT.

The J gene is TRBJ2-3, the V gene TRBV9, with 7 nucleotides matching TRBD1. V shed 6 bases, J shed 4 bases, and the junction held 8 bases outside the gene matches. Germline CDR1 is SGDLS and CDR2 is YYNGEE. CDR3 size: 14 residues. The CDR3 protein is CASTRGGLADTQYF. CDR3 nucleotide sequence: TGTGCCAGCACCAGAGGGGGCCTGGCAGATACGCAGTATTTT. Drawing the rest from reference TRBV9 and TRBJ2-3, the complete variable domain is DSGVTQTPKHLITATGQRVTLRCSPRSGDLSVYWYQQSLDQGLQFLIQYYNGEERAKGNILERFSAQQFPDLHSELNLSSLELGDSALYFCASTRGGLADTQYFGPGTRLTVL.

The chain combines TRBV7-7 with TRBJ2-3; TRBD1 matches at 7 bases. Germline loops: CDR1 SSHAT, CDR2 FNYEAQ (reference sequence). The CDR3 runs to 15 residues. V lost 5 bases to trimming and J lost 0 bases; unmatched junction nucleotides: 5. As DNA, the CDR3 is TGTGCCAGCAGCGCCCGGGACAGCAGCACAGATACGCAGTATTTT. Its translation is CASSARDSSTDTQYF.

This clone was counted between two and nine times. The genes are TRBV7-9 and TRBJ2-7; D call uncertain. V was cut by 1 base and J by 6 bases, with 13 bases left in between. Germline V gives CDR1 SEHNR, CDR2 FQNEAQ (reference sequence). The CDR3 loop spans 14 amino acids. CDR3 DNA: TGTGCCAGCAGCTTAGGGTTCGTTACACCCGAGCAGTACTTC. Its translation: CASSLGFVTPEQYF.

A note on this clone: Germline is not matched at one junction end, which may reflect a read error. The chain employs TRBV6-1 and TRBJ1-1; D is unclear. The V gene's germline CDR1 is MNHNS and CDR2 SASEGT. This CDR3 contains 11 residues. The CDR3 spells CASSEALDSYF. Written as DNA, the CDR3 is TGTGCCAGCAGTGAAGCGCTGGACTCTTATTTT.